Shown below are 32 T cell receptor beta chains from a single sample sequenced in a study of cytomegalovirus exposure and HLA in healthy donors. Method: immunoSEQ multiplex PCR; TCRdb's copy keeps in-frame clones and lacks some. The profile covers 250,000 to 400,000 clones, with 88% appearing a single time and about 0.96% taken by the ten largest. The sample was PBMCs. Receptors originate from a man aged 30-40 years in good health and CMV-seronegative.

This chain links TRBV29-1 with TRBJ1-2, with D perhaps TRBD1 (5 bases). Germline V lookup: CDR1 SQVTM, CDR2 ANQGSEA. The length of the CDR3 is 14 residues. V was clipped by 4 bases and J by 2 bases, with 14 bases between them. CDR3 nucleotide sequence: TGCAGCGTTGTGGTCCGGGAGGGGAACTATGGCTACACCTTC. This encodes CSVVVREGNYGYTF.

The CDR3, as DNA: TGTGCCAGCTGCAGTACCTCTGGAAACACCATATATTTT. Translated, it gives CASCSTSGNTIYF. The chain uses TRBV6-5 and TRBJ1-3, with D uncertain. The V gene's germline CDR1 is MNHEY and CDR2 SVGAGI. V lost 8 bases to trimming and J lost 0 bases, with 8 bases between them. CDR3 length equals 13 residues.

The genes are TRBV10-3 and TRBJ2-3, with 11 bases fitting TRBD2. The V gene end was trimmed by 0 bases and the J gene end by 4 bases; junction bases not matched to a gene: 6. This CDR3 region has 17 residues. From germline, CDR1 is ENHRY and CDR2 SYGVKD. CDR3 sequence reads: CAISESKLAGVADTQYF. CDR3 bases: TGTGCCATCAGTGAGTCAAAACTAGCGGGGGTAGCAGATACGCAGTATTTT.

The chain carries TRBV5-4 and TRBJ2-7, with a possible D match to TRBD1 (6 bases). V lost 5 bases and J lost 6, with 12 bases in between. Germline CDR1 reads SGHNT; CDR2 reads YYREEE (reference sequence). The CDR3 extends over 12 amino acids. CDR3: CASRSDRLEQYF. For the CDR3, the DNA is TGTGCCAGCAGATCCGACAGGCTCGAGCAGTACTTC.

This chain connects TRBV6-1 to TRBJ2-7; possible D gene TRBD1, 6 bases. In germline, CDR1 is MNHNS, CDR2 SASEGT. This CDR3 spans 15 amino acids. V gave up 6 bases and J gave up 2 bases, with 17 bases separating them. This chain's CDR3 is CASSPGTRPTYEQYF. Here the CDR3 DNA reads TGTGCCAGCAGCCCCGGGACAAGGCCAACCTACGAGCAGTACTTC.

The CDR3 loop is CSVDGRVTEAFF. DNA for the CDR3: TGCAGCGTTGATGGCAGGGTCACTGAAGCTTTCTTT. The chain uses TRBV29-1 and TRBJ1-1, with TRBD1 as a possible D gene (5 bases). CDR3 size: 12 residues. V was pared by 3 bases and J by 4 bases, with 9 bases between. Germline loops: CDR1 SQVTM, CDR2 ANQGSEA.

The chain employs TRBV4-1 and TRBJ1-1; the D gene is possibly TRBD1 (5 bases). In germline, CDR1 is MGHRA, CDR2 YSYEKL. V lost 1 base, J lost 6 bases, and 15 bases lay in between. The CDR3 has 15 amino acids. This CDR3 reads CASSQAGDRRAEAFF. CDR3 DNA sequence: TGCGCCAGCAGCCAAGCGGGGGATAGGAGGGCTGAAGCTTTCTTT.

The gene calls are TRBV7-6 and TRBJ1-6; D perhaps matches TRBD1 (5 bases). This CDR3 region has 14 residues. Germline lookup yields CDR1 SGHVS and CDR2 FNYEAQ. The V gene lost 5 bases and the J gene lost 3 bases, with 8 bases spanning the gap. For the CDR3, the DNA is TGTGCCAGCAGCGACAGTAACTATAATTCACCCCTCCACTTT. This sequence encodes CASSDSNYNSPLHF. The full variable domain, in which reference TRBV7-6 and TRBJ1-6 provide the parts outside the CDR3, is GAGVSQSPRYKVTKRGQDVALRCDPISGHVSLYWYRQALGQGPEFLTYFNYEAQQDKSGLPNDRFSAERPEGSISTLTIQRTEQRDSAMYRCASSDSNYNSPLHFGNGTRLTVT.

V is TRBV9 and J is TRBJ2-3, with D tentatively TRBD2 (5 bases). The V gene lost 2 bases and the J gene lost 7 bases, with 14 bases spanning the gap. This CDR3 spans 14 amino acids. Germline-derived CDR1 and CDR2 are SGDLS and YYNGEE. DNA for the CDR3: TGTGCCAGCAGCGTCGGGGAATTAAGAAATACGCAGTATTTT. Its protein product is CASSVGELRNTQYF.

The chain joins TRBV5-1 to TRBJ2-7; maybe TRBD2 (7 bases). V dropped 5 bases and J dropped 6 bases, with 15 bases sitting between them. This CDR3 has 13 amino acids. CDR1 is SGHRS, CDR2 YFSETQ, per germline. The CDR3 DNA sequence: TGCGCCAGCAGGCAAATCCGGGGGGCCGAGCAGTACTTC. Its translation: CASRQIRGAEQYF. Looking up the rest from reference TRBV5-1 and TRBJ2-7 gives the full variable domain: KAGVTQTPRYLIKTRGQQVTLSCSPISGHRSVSWYQQTPGQGLQFLFEYFSETQRNKGNFPGRFSGRQFSNSRSEMNVSTLELGDSALYLCASRQIRGAEQYFGPGTRLTVT.

The genes are TRBV5-1 and TRBJ2-2; a possible D gene is TRBD2 (6 bases). Germline CDR1 and CDR2: SGHRS and YFSETQ. The CDR3 contains 16 residues. Deletions cut 1 base from V and 4 bases from J, with 14 bases between. CDR3 protein: CASSLIWEDFTGELFF. For the CDR3, the DNA is TGCGCCAGCAGCTTGATCTGGGAGGATTTCACCGGGGAGCTGTTTTTT.

This clone was counted once. The rearrangement uses TRBV7-2 and TRBJ2-6, with a possible D match to TRBD1 (5 bases). The CDR3 is made up of 17 amino acids. V lost 2 bases to trimming and J lost 0 bases, with 11 bases between them. Germline V gives CDR1 SGHTA, CDR2 FQGNSA. The CDR3 protein is CASSLQGRSSGANVLTF. The CDR3 coding sequence is TGTGCCAGCAGCTTACAGGGTCGGAGCTCTGGGGCCAACGTCCTGACTTTC.

The V call is TRBV11-2, the J call TRBJ1-5; no reliable D call. This CDR3 is 13 amino acids long. Trimming removed 0 bases at V and 14 bases at J, with 14 bases between. The germline gives CDR1 SGHAT, CDR2 FQNNGV. The CDR3 DNA reads as TGTGCCAGCAGCTTAGAACCACAGTACAAAAAGCATTTT. This codes for CASSLEPQYKKHF.

The chain has TRBV7-6 and TRBJ2-3, with TRBD2 matching over 7 bases. The CDR3 covers 15 residues. J lost 0 bases, V lost 5 bases, and 5 bases had no gene match. Germline-derived CDR1 and CDR2 are SGHVS and FNYEAQ. CDR3 in DNA: TGTGCCAGCAGCGGAGCGGGGATTAGCACAGATACGCAGTATTTT. Translating gives CASSGAGISTDTQYF.

The chain is built from TRBV5-1 and TRBJ2-7, with a weak D call TRBD1 (5 bases). The CDR3 consists of 15 residues. CDR1 SGHRS and CDR2 YFSETQ come from the germline V gene. Trimming left V 0 bases short and J 3 bases short, with 13 bases between. CDR3 loop: CASSLAPIQVYEQYF. The CDR3 bases are TGCGCCAGCAGCTTGGCTCCAATACAGGTCTACGAGCAGTACTTC.

This clone was detected once. V is TRBV5-8 and J is TRBJ2-3, with TRBD1 matching over 10 bases. V was pared by 6 bases and J by 0 bases, with 7 bases of the junction left unmatched. This CDR3 contains 16 residues. Germline CDR1 is SGHTS and CDR2 is YDEGEE. The DNA of the CDR3 is TGTGCCAGCACCATGGGGGACAGGGGTAGCACAGATACGCAGTATTTT. Protein: CASTMGDRGSTDTQYF.

This clone was counted once. This chain connects TRBV27 to TRBJ1-6; 8 bases line up with TRBD1. Germline V gene lookup returns CDR1 MNHEY and CDR2 SMNVEV (reference sequence). V lost 6 bases, J lost 1 base, and 11 bases stayed unmatched. The CDR3 is 18 residues long. The CDR3 DNA follows: TGTGCCAGCAGGCGACAGGGGTTCAGTAGGTCCTATAATTCACCCCTCCACTTT. Encoded protein: CASRRQGFSRSYNSPLHF.

The CDR3 DNA reads as TGTGCCAGCAGCCGACCTGGGACAGGGGTCCCCGCTTTCTTT. As protein: CASSRPGTGVPAFF. The chain couples TRBV27 to TRBJ1-1; 10 bases match TRBD1. V shed 6 bases and J 11 bases; nucleotides not matched to a gene: 12. The V gene's germline CDR1 is MNHEY and CDR2 SMNVEV (reference sequence). The CDR3 length is 14 residues.

DNA for the CDR3: TGTGCCAGCAGGAAGATGGGGGGACAGGGGAACTACGAGCAGTACTTC. This encodes CASRKMGGQGNYEQYF. The chain employs TRBV27 and TRBJ2-7, with 10 positions matching TRBD1. The trim removed 6 bases at V and 3 bases at J, leaving 11 bases unmatched. The CDR3 totals 16 residues. Germline CDR1 is MNHEY and CDR2 is SMNVEV (reference sequence).

The V and J genes are TRBV19 and TRBJ2-7, with D possibly matching TRBD1 (6 bases). This CDR3 has 14 amino acids. Trimming cost V 3 bases and J 4 bases, with 13 bases left between them. CDR1 and CDR2 from the germline V gene are LNHDA and SQIVND (reference sequence). The CDR3 DNA follows: TGTGCCAGTAGTATTCGGACAGCGCGTTACGAGCAGTACTTC. This codes for CASSIRTARYEQYF.

The chain has TRBV5-1 and TRBJ1-3, with TRBD1 identical over 12 bases. Germline CDR1 and CDR2: SGHRS and YFSETQ. With 4 bases clipped from V and 0 bases from J, the junction kept 11 bases outside the gene matches. The CDR3 totals 19 residues. CDR3 in DNA: TGCGCCAGCAGCCCAAGACCGGGACAGGGGGCCTTCTCTGGAAACACCATATATTTT. Residues: CASSPRPGQGAFSGNTIYF.

The chain carries TRBV5-1 and TRBJ2-3, with 9 bases fitting TRBD1. After removal of 0 bases from V and 6 bases from J, the junction contained 8 bases not matched to a gene. The germline V gene encodes CDR1 SGHRS and CDR2 YFSETQ. This CDR3 spans 16 amino acids. The CDR3 here is CASSLAGQGVLDTQYF. The CDR3 coding sequence is TGCGCCAGCAGCTTGGCGGGACAGGGAGTGTTGGATACGCAGTATTTT.

The chain is built from TRBV30 and TRBJ1-2; D may be TRBD1 (6 bases). The V gene lost 4 bases and the J gene lost 2 bases, with 11 bases spanning the gap. The length of the CDR3 is 13 residues. Germline loops: CDR1 GTSNPN, CDR2 SVGIG (reference sequence). In DNA form, the CDR3 reads TGTGCCTGGACCGGGGGGGCCAACTATGGCTACACCTTC. As protein: CAWTGGANYGYTF.

This chain links TRBV18 with TRBJ1-5, with TRBD1 matching over 8 bases. The V gene end was trimmed by 3 bases and the J gene end by 7 bases; junction bases not matched to a gene: 2. Germline V gene sequence: CDR1 KGHSH, CDR2 LQKENI. The CDR3 sequence is 13 residues long. In DNA form, the CDR3 reads TGTGCCAGCTCACCGGGACAGGTCCAGCCCCAGCATTTT. It yields the protein CASSPGQVQPQHF.

The rearrangement uses TRBV30 and TRBJ1-4; no reliable D call. Per germline, CDR1 GTSNPN and CDR2 SVGIG (reference sequence). Trimming removed 7 bases at V and 0 bases at J, with 12 bases between. The CDR3 is 14 residues long. The CDR3 here is CASGDMATNEKLFF. The CDR3, as DNA: TGTGCCTCTGGCGACATGGCAACTAATGAAAAACTGTTTTTT.

The J gene is TRBJ1-1, the V gene TRBV7-9; possibly TRBD1 for D (6 bases). The CDR3 is made up of 15 amino acids. Germline CDR1 SEHNR, CDR2 FQNEAQ (reference sequence). The germline V and J ends were trimmed by 5 bases and 2 bases, with 15 bases remaining between them. CDR3 coding DNA: TGTGCCAGCAGCCCATCTGACAGGCTCAACACTGAAGCTTTCTTT. Translation gives CASSPSDRLNTEAFF.

The chain joins TRBV5-1 to TRBJ2-6; D perhaps matches TRBD2 (5 bases). The CDR3 covers 14 residues. V lost 4 bases, J lost 2 bases, and 7 bases lay in between. The germline CDR1 and CDR2 sequences are SGHRS and YFSETQ. CDR3 bases: TGCGCCAGCAGCCCGGGGACTGGGGCCAACGTCCTGACTTTC. The encoded protein is CASSPGTGANVLTF.

The V and J genes are TRBV7-8 and TRBJ1-5, with D perhaps matching TRBD1 (6 bases). Germline CDR1 reads SGHVS; CDR2 reads FQNEAQ. This CDR3 comprises 14 residues. V was pared by 2 bases and J by 3 bases, with 8 bases between. Here the CDR3 DNA reads TGTGCCAGCAGCTTAACAGGGACCAATCAGCCCCAGCATTTT. It codes for CASSLTGTNQPQHF.

Here the CDR3 reads CATPNGTEYQPQHF. CDR3 DNA sequence: TGTGCCACCCCAAATGGGACAGAATATCAGCCCCAGCATTTT. J is TRBJ1-5 and V is TRBV19, with TRBD1 identical over 7 bases. There are 14 residues in the CDR3. Germline-derived CDR1 and CDR2 are LNHDA and SQIVND (reference sequence). With 10 bases clipped from V and 5 bases from J, the junction kept 11 bases outside the gene matches.

J is TRBJ2-4 and V is TRBV5-6; 8 bases are a match to TRBD1. The length of the CDR3 is 14 residues. V shed 2 bases, J shed 9 bases, and the junction held 7 bases outside the gene matches. Germline V gives CDR1 SGHDT, CDR2 YYEEEE. CDR3 loop: CASSFRTGFSIQYF. CDR3 DNA sequence: TGTGCCAGCAGCTTCAGGACAGGGTTTAGCATTCAGTACTTC.

The chain links TRBV5-1 to TRBJ1-4, with a tentative D call TRBD1 (5 bases). The CDR3 spans 14 residues. Trimming removed 0 bases at V and 2 bases at J, with 5 bases between. CDR1 and CDR2 from the germline V gene are SGHRS and YFSETQ. This chain's CDR3 is CASSLGQTNEKLFF. The CDR3 DNA follows: TGCGCCAGCAGCTTGGGACAGACTAATGAAAAACTGTTTTTT.

The V gene is TRBV7-9, the J gene TRBJ1-4; TRBD1 matches 9 bases. Trimming took 7 bases from V and 7 from J; bases not matched to a gene: 13. The CDR3 is made up of 16 amino acids. Germline V lookup: CDR1 SEHNR, CDR2 FQNEAQ (reference sequence). The DNA of the CDR3 is TGTGCCAGCATCCATCAACGGGGACAGGGCGGTGAAAAACTGTTTTTT. This translates into CASIHQRGQGGEKLFF.